Listed here are 5 T cell receptor beta chains from one sample, sequenced in a study of T cell responses to AZD1222 COVID-19 vaccine. Profiling relied on immunoSEQ multiplex PCR, and the TCRdb table lists in-frame clones only, not all of them. The sample lists just over 150,000 clones, 90% to 95% occurring once. Sequenced material: peripheral blood, taken 28 days after the second AZD1222 dose. These receptors all come from an adult who received the AZD1222 COVID-19 vaccine.

The V and J genes are TRBV6-1 and TRBJ2-7; D is undetermined. CDR3 length: 15 residues. The germline V gene encodes CDR1 MNHNS and CDR2 SASEGT. Trimming took 1 base from V and 3 from J, leaving 13 bases between them. This CDR3 is CASSEGTVGYYEQYF. CDR3 bases: TGTGCCAGCAGTGAAGGGACGGTTGGGTACTACGAGCAGTACTTC.

This sequence joins TRBV28 and TRBJ1-2; D unresolved. This CDR3 comprises 11 residues. V was shortened by 8 bases and J by 13 bases, with 17 bases between the two germline ends. Germline V lookup: CDR1 MDHEN, CDR2 SYDVKM. The CDR3 coding sequence is TGTGCCAGCGGAACCGGACTTTTGAGCACCTTC. Translated: CASGTGLLSTF.

The CDR3 DNA reads as TGTGCCAGCTCGCACATTAGCAATCAGCCCCAGCATTTT. Amino acids: CASSHISNQPQHF. The gene calls are TRBV6-5 and TRBJ1-5; D ambiguous. The length of the CDR3 is 13 residues. From germline, CDR1 is MNHEY and CDR2 SVGAGI. The V and J ends lost 8 bases and 0 bases respectively, with 8 bases between them.

The chain recombines TRBV20-1 with TRBJ1-1; 9 bases fit TRBD1. Germline V gene data show CDR1 as DFQATT and CDR2 as SNEGSKA (reference sequence). The CDR3 runs to 16 residues. Germline trimming cut 3 bases from V and 4 bases from J; bases unmatched to any gene: 12. DNA of the CDR3: TGCAGTGCTAGTCCCGGACAGGGGATAAGAAGCACTGAAGCTTTCTTT. Residues: CSASPGQGIRSTEAFF.

V gene TRBV14 combines with J gene TRBJ2-7; D perhaps matches TRBD1 (6 bases). Germline values: CDR1 SGHDN, CDR2 FVKESK. The CDR3 sequence is 15 residues long. V lost 5 bases and J lost 1, with 15 bases in between. The CDR3 sequence: CASSGRWGPSYEQYF. DNA of the CDR3: TGTGCCAGCAGCGGTAGGTGGGGGCCGTCCTACGAGCAGTACTTC.